The next 14 T cell receptor beta chains were all read from a single sample in a study of blood T cell repertoires in COVID-19. Generated by immunoSEQ multiplex PCR, the TCRdb table keeps only in-frame clones and is missing some. The profile shows tens of thousands of clones, about 90% of them singletons. The sequenced sample consisted of peripheral blood. Receptors originate from a woman of 80 years or more with COVID-19, enrolled during active disease.

The rearrangement uses TRBV30 and TRBJ1-6; tentative D call: TRBD1 (5 bases). CDR1 and CDR2 from the germline V gene are GTSNPN and SVGIG (reference sequence). V was clipped by 0 bases and J by 7 bases, with 13 bases between them. This CDR3 contains 15 residues. The CDR3 bases are TGTGCCTGGAGTGTACCGGCAGGGCAGAATTCACCCCTCCACTTT. Protein sequence: CAWSVPAGQNSPLHF.

This clone has only a few counts. The rearrangement links TRBV7-9 to TRBJ1-2, with 9 bases matching TRBD1. Germline assignment: CDR1 SEHNR and CDR2 FQNEAQ (reference sequence). Unmatched junction bases numbered 9, after V lost 4 bases and J lost 0 bases. The CDR3 totals 17 residues. CDR3 sequence (DNA): TGTGCCAGCAGCTCGGCCGGGACAGGGAGAGCTAACTATGGCTACACCTTC. Protein sequence: CASSSAGTGRANYGYTF.

The table lists this clone with a few counts. This sequence joins TRBV7-8 and TRBJ1-1; D remains ambiguous. From germline, CDR1 is SGHVS and CDR2 FQNEAQ. This CDR3 is built from 16 residues. V lost 0 bases to trimming and J lost 0 bases, with 11 bases between them. The CDR3 protein is CASSLAGLAMNTEAFF. CDR3 sequence (DNA): TGTGCCAGCAGCTTAGCCGGGTTAGCCATGAACACTGAAGCTTTCTTT.

This chain uses TRBV2 with TRBJ1-1, with 8 bases that match TRBD1. The V and J ends lost 7 bases and 7 bases, in that order; junction bases with no gene match: 8. CDR3 size: 13 residues. Germline V lookup: CDR1 SNHLY, CDR2 FYNNEI. The CDR3 nucleotides read TGTGCCAGCATCCCCGACAGGGGCAGTGAAGCTTTCTTT. Translation: CASIPDRGSEAFF.

The chain has TRBV7-9 and TRBJ2-7; 10 nucleotides align to TRBD1. The V gene's germline CDR1 is SEHNR and CDR2 FQNEAQ (reference sequence). V was pared by 0 bases and J by 0 bases, with 5 bases of the junction left unmatched. The CDR3 spans 17 residues. The CDR3 here is CASSLARGTGVSYEQYF. As DNA, the CDR3 is TGTGCCAGCAGCTTAGCAAGGGGGACAGGGGTCTCCTACGAGCAGTACTTC.

V gene TRBV19 combines with J gene TRBJ1-1; D remains ambiguous. CDR3 size: 12 residues. Germline values: CDR1 LNHDA, CDR2 SQIVND (reference sequence). Between the trimmed V and J ends, which lost 1 base and 8 bases, there was a span of 8 bases. The CDR3 loop reads CASSIVFGEAFF. CDR3 bases: TGTGCCAGTAGTATAGTGTTTGGCGAAGCTTTCTTT.

This rearrangement joins TRBV7-2 to TRBJ1-2; D is possibly TRBD1 (5 bases). V was pared by 1 base and J by 2 bases, with 8 bases between. CDR3 length: 14 residues. The germline CDR1 and CDR2 sequences are SGHTA and FQGNSA. The chain's CDR3 is CASSLGQQNYGYTF. CDR3 bases: TGTGCCAGCAGCTTAGGACAGCAGAACTATGGCTACACCTTC.

The rearrangement uses TRBV3-1 (or the pseudogene TRBV3-2) and TRBJ2-7; TRBD1 might be the D (5 bases). This CDR3 spans 14 amino acids. Germline CDR1 and CDR2: LGHDT and YNNKEL (reference sequence). Trimming left V 1 base short and J 1 base short, with 8 bases between. The CDR3 DNA follows: TGTGCCAGCAGCCAAGGACAGAGTTCCTACGAGCAGTACTTC. This sequence encodes CASSQGQSSYEQYF.

This chain links TRBV7-2 with TRBJ2-7; 10 bases are a match to TRBD1. CDR1 and CDR2 from the germline V gene are SGHTA and FQGNSA. The CDR3 covers 14 residues. Losses at the gene ends were 6 bases for V and 7 bases for J; bases not matched to a gene: 9. In DNA, the CDR3 is TGTGCCAGCAGACGGGGACAGGGGCCGGGTGAGCAGTACTTC. The encoded protein is CASRRGQGPGEQYF. Based on the CDR3 plus reference TRBV7-2 and TRBJ2-7, the full variable domain is GAGVSQSPSNKVTEKGKDVELRCDPISGHTALYWYRQSLGQGLEFLIYFQGNSAPDKSGLPSDRFSAERTGGSVSTLTIQRTQQEDSAVYLCASRRGQGPGEQYFGPGTRLTVT.

V is TRBV27 and J is TRBJ2-1; TRBD2 matches at 12 bases. The length of the CDR3 is 15 residues. Germline CDR1 is MNHEY and CDR2 is SMNVEV (reference sequence). Trimming cost V 8 bases and J 7 bases; bases outside gene matches: 9. CDR3 sequence (DNA): TGTGCCAGCGGACAGCTAGCGGGGGGGAGTAATGAGCAGTTCTTC. Protein product: CASGQLAGGSNEQFF.

The chain uses TRBV6-6 and TRBJ1-1; 8 positions agree with TRBD1. The V gene's germline CDR1 is MNHNY and CDR2 SVGAGI (reference sequence). After removal of 5 bases from V and 1 base from J, the junction contained 3 bases not matched to a gene. The CDR3 runs 14 residues. The CDR3 sequence is CASSKTGENTEAFF. The CDR3 nucleotides are TGTGCCAGCAGTAAGACAGGGGAGAACACTGAAGCTTTCTTT.

J is TRBJ2-3 and V is TRBV28; 10 bases line up with TRBD2. Germline V CDR1 and CDR2: MDHEN, SYDVKM. The length of the CDR3 is 18 residues. The V segment lost 4 bases and the J segment 0 bases; nucleotides outside the gene matches: 10. CDR3 in DNA: TGTGCCAGCAGTTCCAAGCGGGAGGGCCTTTTTAGCACAGATACGCAGTATTTT. This sequence encodes CASSSKREGLFSTDTQYF. Full variable domain (remainder filled in from reference TRBV28 and TRBJ2-3): DVKVTQSSRYLVKRTGEKVFLECVQDMDHENMFWYRQDPGLGLRLIYFSYDVKMKEKGDIPEGYSVSREKKERFSLILESASTNQTSMYLCASSSKREGLFSTDTQYFGPGTRLTVL.

The chain joins TRBV11-3 to TRBJ2-7; weak D call: TRBD1 (7 bases). Trimming cost V 5 bases and J 6 bases, with 11 bases left between them. The CDR3 covers 12 residues. Germline CDR1 and CDR2: SGHNT and YENEEA. The CDR3 loop is CASSTQGGEQYF. The CDR3 nucleotides are TGTGCCAGCAGCACTCAGGGGGGCGAGCAGTACTTC.

The chain employs TRBV28 and TRBJ2-7; 7 bases fit TRBD1. J was trimmed by 4 bases and V by 4 bases; bases with no gene match: 7. Germline V lookup: CDR1 MDHEN, CDR2 SYDVKM. CDR3 length: 14 amino acids. In DNA, the CDR3 is TGTGCCAGCAGTTCCGACAGGGCGGGTTACGAGCAGTACTTC. Translating gives CASSSDRAGYEQYF.